This is a list of T cell receptor beta chains from one sample in a study of preoperative IRX-2 immunotherapy in early breast cancer. Method: immunoSEQ multiplex PCR; TCRdb's copy keeps in-frame clones and lacks some. Of 25,000 to 30,000 clones listed, 90% are singletons. Specimen collection occurred from a patient treated with IRX-2 immunotherapy. The receptors stem from a human donor with breast cancer. CDR3s include the opening cysteine and the closing phenylalanine or tryptophan. A D gene is named only where the DNA matches it firmly. The size field is filled for only some rows; it gives once, few, many or a size class.

D: .
V: TRBV28
size: .
J: TRBJ1-1
CDR3: CASITAGGTEAFF
DNA: TGTGCCAGCATCACTGCTGGGGGCACTGAAGCTTTCTTT

D: .
V: TRBV27
size: few
J: TRBJ2-5
CDR3: CASSPLGKGETQYF
DNA: TGTGCCAGCAGTCCCTTGGGGAAAGGCGAGACCCAGTACTTC

D: TRBD2
V: TRBV5-1
size: once
J: TRBJ2-7
CDR3: CASTPSGSPYEQYF
DNA: TGCGCCAGCACCCCTAGCGGGAGCCCCTACGAGCAGTACTTC

D: .
V: TRBV28
size: .
J: TRBJ1-3
CDR3: CASSSSGEGSGNTIYF
DNA: TGTGCCAGCAGTTCCTCCGGGGAGGGTTCTGGAAACACCATATATTTT

D: .
V: TRBV7-2
size: .
J: TRBJ2-7
CDR3: CASSLEPGLTYEQYF
DNA: TGTGCCAGCAGCTTAGAGCCGGGTCTGACCTACGAGCAGTACTTC

D: TRBD1
V: TRBV7-6
size: .
J: TRBJ1-4
CDR3: CASSGQGGSNEKLFF
DNA: TGTGCCAGCAGCGGACAGGGGGGGTCTAATGAAAAACTGTTTTTT

D: TRBD1
V: TRBV6-1
size: once
J: TRBJ2-1
CDR3: CASSELAGGYNEQFF
DNA: TGTGCCAGCAGTGAATTGGCAGGGGGATACAATGAGCAGTTCTTC

D: .
V: TRBV11-2
size: .
J: TRBJ1-2
CDR3: CASSLERASGYTF
DNA: TGTGCCAGCAGCTTAGAGAGAGCCAGTGGCTACACCTTC

D: TRBD2
V: TRBV28
size: .
J: TRBJ2-1
CDR3: CASSLFASGTGLNEQFF
DNA: TGTGCCAGCAGTTTATTCGCCAGCGGGACCGGACTGAATGAGCAGTTCTTC

D: TRBD1
V: TRBV28
size: .
J: TRBJ1-4
CDR3: CASSPGTGNEKLFF
DNA: TGTGCCAGCAGTCCCGGGACAGGGAATGAAAAACTGTTTTTT

D: TRBD2
V: TRBV5-6
size: .
J: TRBJ2-7
CDR3: CASSLSPPEAGGLYEQYF
DNA: TGTGCCAGCAGCTTGAGCCCCCCGGAAGCGGGAGGACTCTACGAGCAGTACTTC

D: TRBD1
V: TRBV11-3
size: .
J: TRBJ2-1
CDR3: CASSLGGTVYNEQFF
DNA: TGTGCCAGCAGCTTAGGTGGGACAGTCTACAATGAGCAGTTCTTC

D: .
V: TRBV5-1
size: .
J: TRBJ2-7
CDR3: CASSSPTRSYEQYF
DNA: TGCGCCAGCAGCTCACCAACTAGGTCCTACGAGCAGTACTTC

D: TRBD2
V: TRBV7-4
size: .
J: TRBJ2-3
CDR3: CASSCNSSGGATDTQYF
DNA: TGTGCCAGCAGCTGCAACTCTAGCGGGGGGGCAACAGATACGCAGTATTTT